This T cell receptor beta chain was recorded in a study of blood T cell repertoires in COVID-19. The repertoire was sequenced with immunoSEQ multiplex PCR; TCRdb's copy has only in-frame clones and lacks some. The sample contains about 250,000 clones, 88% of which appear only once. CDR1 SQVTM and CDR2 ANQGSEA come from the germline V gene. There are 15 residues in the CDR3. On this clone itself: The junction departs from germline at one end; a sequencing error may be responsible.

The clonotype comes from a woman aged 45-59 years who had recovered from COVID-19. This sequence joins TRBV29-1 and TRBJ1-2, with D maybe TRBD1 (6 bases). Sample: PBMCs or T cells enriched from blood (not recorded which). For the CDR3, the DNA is TGCAGCGTCGAAGGGGGGCCTCACTTTAACTATGGCTACACCTTC. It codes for CSVEGGPHFNYGYTF. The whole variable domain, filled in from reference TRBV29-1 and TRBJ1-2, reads SAVISQKPSRDICQRGTSLTIQCQVDSQVTMMFWYRQQPGQSLTLIATANQGSEATYESGFVIDKFPISRPNLTFSTLTVSNMSPEDSSIYLCSVEGGPHFNYGYTFGSGTRLTVV.